This T cell receptor (beta chain) originates from a study of glioma-infiltrating T cells. Whole-study results and caveats: Non-neoplastic patients had below-expected tissue-blood divergence, while all gliomas exceeded expectation. Only very few CDR3 sequences appeared in both tissue and blood.

Using RNA template, CDR3s of TCR alpha and beta were amplified with iRepertoire arm-PCR. One-step reverse transcription and amplification started from about 100-400 ng of tissue mRNA or PBMC total RNA. In TCRdb, the multiplex PCR reads were re-called with MiXCR into one record per CDR3 protein. The sample yields some 190,000 distinct CDR3 sequences, around 32% seen once. The CDR3 extends over 14 amino acids. The V gene end was trimmed by 6 bases and the J gene end by 5 bases; junction bases not matched to a gene: 6. Germline V gives CDR1 MRHNA, CDR2 SNTAGT. A remark on this clonotype: Antigen unknown. This may be a read error, as it is one base from a much larger clone.

The sample was glioma tissue, nonneoplastic brain tissue, or PBMCs (not recorded which). The chain is built from TRBV6-4 and TRBJ2-3; TRBD1 matches 9 bases. The TCR originated in a human donor with low-grade glioma or glioblastoma, undergoing nonglioma brain surgery, or in good health (not recorded which). This chain's CDR3 is CASSATGGQDTQYF. DNA of the CDR3: TGTGCCAGCAGCGCGACAGGGGGTCAAGATACGCAGTATTTT.